In this sample, the clone carrying this T cell receptor beta chain turned up once. The target antigen is unknown. The data were obtained in a study of OX40 agonist ivuxolimab in advanced cancers. In the study overall: Each dose-escalation patient presented with hepatocellular carcinoma, melanoma, renal cell or head and neck cancer. Males comprised around 78% of the group, whose mean age was approximately 60 years (range 23 to 79). Partial responses were seen in three patients, one with hepatocellular carcinoma and two with cutaneous melanoma.

Findings and caveats of the study: At doses 0.1 to 3.0 mg/kg, CD4+ and CD8+ clones expanded.

Libraries were prepared by immunoSEQ multiplex PCR; TCRdb keeps only in-frame clonotypes and omits some of them. The data show about 41,000 clones, approximately 89% seen once. This CDR3 spans 14 amino acids. CDR1 and CDR2 from the germline V gene are SNHLY and FYNNEI. Trimming took off 6 bases at V and 4 bases at J, with 15 bases between the two ends. This receptor was obtained from an adult with an advanced solid tumor such as melanoma, head and neck, liver or kidney cancer. The chain recombines TRBV2 with TRBJ1-2, with a possible D match to TRBD1 (5 bases). The source was CD4+ or CD8+ T cells sorted from blood, collected in a trial of the OX40 agonist ivuxolimab. DNA for the CDR3: TGTGCCAGCAGCTTAGATCGGGGCAGCTATGGCTACACCTTC. Amino acids: CASSLDRGSYGYTF.